Following are 30 T cell receptor beta chains from one sample sequenced in a study of response to subunit inactivated influenza vaccine. In TCRdb, the RT-PCR reads were re-called with MiXCR into one record per CDR3 protein. The sample shows about 650,000 distinct CDR3 sequences, 13% to 15% of them seen only once. Here the sequenced sample was PBMCs from blood, taken 14 to 15 days before vaccination. The receptors derive from a man in his fifties or sixties who received an inactivated influenza vaccine.

This clonotype has just a few counts. The chain combines TRBV7-2 with TRBJ2-1, with unresolved D. The CDR3 is 13 amino acids. Germline CDR1 SGHTA, CDR2 FQGNSA. V was clipped by 2 bases and J by 10 bases, with 12 bases between them. CDR3 loop: CASSLFRIGEQFF. In DNA, the CDR3 is TGTGCCAGCAGCTTATTTCGGATCGGGGAGCAGTTCTTC.

V is TRBV20-1 and J is TRBJ2-4, with 9 bases that match TRBD1. After removal of 5 bases from V and 0 bases from J, the junction contained 14 bases not matched to a gene. CDR3 length: 18 residues. From germline, CDR1 is DFQATT and CDR2 SNEGSKA (reference sequence). The CDR3 DNA follows: TGCAGTGCTTTACCGGGACAGGGAATCGTCCTAGCCAAAAACATTCAGTACTTC. Amino acid sequence: CSALPGQGIVLAKNIQYF.

The genes are TRBV27 and TRBJ2-3, with 10 positions matching TRBD2. The germline CDR1 and CDR2 sequences are MNHEY and SMNVEV (reference sequence). V lost 8 bases, J lost 5 bases, and 10 bases stayed unmatched. The CDR3 runs 15 residues. The CDR3 is CASSVSGRAGDTQYF. CDR3 sequence (DNA): TGTGCCAGCTCGGTCAGCGGGAGGGCTGGAGATACGCAGTATTTT.

This clonotype was seen a handful of times. The V gene is TRBV7-8, the J gene TRBJ1-4, with 8 bases aligning to TRBD1. Germline values: CDR1 SGHVS, CDR2 FQNEAQ. CDR3 length: 17 residues. With 2 bases clipped from V and 6 bases from J, the junction kept 11 bases outside the gene matches. The CDR3 region is CASSLMGVTGAYEKLFF. The CDR3 nucleotides are TGTGCCAGCAGCTTAATGGGCGTGACAGGGGCATATGAAAAACTGTTTTTT.

This clonotype occurred a few times. The chain uses TRBV28 and TRBJ1-6; tentatively, D is TRBD1 (5 bases). The CDR3 loop spans 16 amino acids. V lost 6 bases to trimming and J lost 7 bases, with 19 bases between them. In germline, CDR1 is MDHEN, CDR2 SYDVKM. The chain's CDR3 is CASRDPGGGMNSPLHF. The DNA of the CDR3 is TGTGCCAGCAGGGACCCCGGGGGGGGGATGAATTCACCCCTCCACTTT.

The chain couples TRBV12-3 or TRBV12-4 to TRBJ1-2, with unresolved D. V was trimmed by 3 bases and J by 7 bases, leaving 18 bases between them. The CDR3 has 15 amino acids. The CDR3 coding sequence is TGTGCCAGCAGTTTTACAGTTTCTACCGCGGGTGGCTACACCTTC. Its protein product is CASSFTVSTAGGYTF.

This clonotype came up a few times. CDR3 sequence (DNA): TGTGCCAGCAGCCGGGACAGCGGGGTTCTGGGCGAGCAGTACTTC. This encodes CASSRDSGVLGEQYF. The chain combines TRBV11-2 with TRBJ2-7; the D gene could be TRBD1 or TRBD2 (7 bases each). Germline V gene lookup returns CDR1 SGHAT and CDR2 FQNNGV. CDR3 length equals 15 residues. V dropped 5 bases and J dropped 6 bases, with 20 bases sitting between them.

The gene calls are TRBV12-3 or TRBV12-4 and TRBJ2-5; D gene ambiguous. V gave up 5 bases and J gave up 1 base, with 14 bases separating them. This CDR3 has 15 amino acids. Here the CDR3 DNA reads TGTGCCAGCAGTGAGTTCTTAAGGGCCCAAGAGACCCAGTACTTC. Its protein product is CASSEFLRAQETQYF.

The CDR3 bases are TGCGCCAGCAGCCAAGATCGGAACAGGCGGAGTTCACCCCTCCACTTT. It translates to CASSQDRNRRSSPLHF. This chain links TRBV4-1 with TRBJ1-6, with D perhaps matching TRBD1 (5 bases). V lost 0 bases to trimming and J lost 9 bases, with 15 bases between them. Germline CDR1 is MGHRA and CDR2 is YSYEKL. This CDR3 comprises 16 residues.

The chain employs TRBV6-2 or TRBV6-3 and TRBJ2-1, with D possibly being TRBD1 or TRBD2 (5 bases each). Germline V lookup: CDR1 MNHEY, CDR2 SVGEGT. The CDR3 extends over 13 amino acids. V lost 8 bases and J 3 bases, leaving 11 bases between the germline ends. The CDR3 nucleotides are TGTGCCAGCCGGGACCCAGTCTACAATGAGCAGTTCTTC. Its protein product is CASRDPVYNEQFF.

This clonotype was seen a few times. The J gene is TRBJ2-1, the V gene TRBV6-1, with TRBD1 matching 9 bases. CDR1 and CDR2 (germline): MNHNS, SASEGT. Unmatched junction bases numbered 17, after V lost 8 bases and J lost 6 bases. CDR3 size: 17 residues. CDR3 DNA sequence: TGTGCCAGCTCCGCTGGACAGGGGTACTTTTTTCCCAATGAGCAGTTCTTC. This codes for CASSAGQGYFFPNEQFF.

This clonotype was counted at least ten times. The gene calls are TRBV20-1 and TRBJ2-4; 7 bases agree with TRBD2. Germline V gene data show CDR1 as DFQATT and CDR2 as SNEGSKA (reference sequence). With V trimmed by 5 bases and J by 0 bases, 7 bases remained unmatched. The CDR3 covers 15 residues. The CDR3 loop reads CSAPRAGEAKNIQYF. Here the CDR3 DNA reads TGCAGTGCTCCCAGGGCGGGAGAAGCCAAAAACATTCAGTACTTC.

This clonotype was seen many times. The chain employs TRBV7-8 and TRBJ1-2; TRBD1 aligns across 9 bases. After removal of 5 bases from V and 0 bases from J, the junction contained 7 bases not matched to a gene. The CDR3 totals 16 residues. The germline V gene has CDR1 SGHVS and CDR2 FQNEAQ. The CDR3 loop reads CASSLTGGGSNYGYTF. CDR3 sequence (DNA): TGTGCCAGCAGCCTCACAGGGGGCGGCTCTAACTATGGCTACACCTTC. The whole variable domain, filled in from reference TRBV7-8 and TRBJ1-2, reads GAGVSQSPRYKVAKRGQDVALRCDPISGHVSLFWYQQALGQGPEFLTYFQNEAQLDKSGLPSDRFFAERPEGSVSTLKIQRTQQEDSAVYLCASSLTGGGSNYGYTFGSGTRLTVV.

The chain employs TRBV20-1 and TRBJ2-3, with D uncertain. This CDR3 comprises 14 residues. Germline loops: CDR1 DFQATT, CDR2 SNEGSKA (reference sequence). The V gene lost 6 bases and the J gene lost 2 bases, with 15 bases spanning the gap. CDR3 nucleotides: TGCAGTGCCGCCAATCGAAGAAACACAGATACGCAGTATTTT. Translated: CSAANRRNTDTQYF.

The V gene is TRBV5-5, the J gene TRBJ2-1, with D perhaps TRBD1 (6 bases). The length of the CDR3 is 15 residues. From germline, CDR1 is SGHKS and CDR2 YYEKEE (reference sequence). V was trimmed by 4 bases and J by 4 bases, leaving 15 bases between them. The CDR3 loop is CASSPAGQIYNEQFF. The CDR3 nucleotides read TGTGCCAGCAGCCCGGCCGGACAGATTTACAATGAGCAGTTCTTC.

A few counts support this clonotype. The V and J genes are TRBV20-1 and TRBJ2-7; no clear D. The CDR3 is made up of 16 amino acids. V dropped 4 bases and J dropped 0 bases, with 19 bases sitting between them. Per germline, CDR1 DFQATT and CDR2 SNEGSKA (reference sequence). DNA of the CDR3: TGCAGTGCTATCGGTCCTAATTACCGTTACTCCTACGAGCAGTACTTC. This codes for CSAIGPNYRYSYEQYF.

This chain connects TRBV29-1 to TRBJ2-3; the match to TRBD2 covers 14 bases. Germline V gene sequence: CDR1 SQVTM, CDR2 ANQGSEA. The CDR3 has 16 amino acids. Trimming removed 1 base from V and 4 bases from J; junction bases left unmatched: 4. CDR3 residues: CSVEGGTSGGSDTQYF. CDR3 nucleotides: TGCAGCGTTGAAGGCGGGACTAGCGGGGGTTCAGATACGCAGTATTTT.

There are many counts of this clonotype. The chain uses TRBV29-1 and TRBJ2-3, with D unclear. From germline, CDR1 is SQVTM and CDR2 ANQGSEA. The CDR3 contains 15 residues. Trimming stripped 6 bases from V and 5 bases from J, with 21 bases between. The CDR3 reads CSVPRLDPTKDTQYF. The CDR3 DNA is TGCAGCGTCCCCCGCCTAGACCCGACCAAAGATACGCAGTATTTT.

This chain uses TRBV20-1 with TRBJ2-3; D is uncertain. V was trimmed by 1 base and J by 1 base, leaving 15 bases between them. The germline V gene has CDR1 DFQATT and CDR2 SNEGSKA (reference sequence). This CDR3 is 16 amino acids long. The CDR3 coding sequence is TGCAGTGCTAGAGTTATTGGGGTTTCTCGCACAGATACGCAGTATTTT. Residues: CSARVIGVSRTDTQYF.

This clonotype was seen more than once but under ten times. The V call is TRBV5-1, the J call TRBJ1-1, with D possibly matching TRBD1 (6 bases). Trimming pared 4 bases from V and 1 base from J, leaving 20 bases between. Germline assignment: CDR1 SGHRS and CDR2 YFSETQ. This CDR3 has 17 residues. As DNA, the CDR3 is TGCGCCAGCAGCCACGATCTTCCCGGGACATGGAACACTGAAGCTTTCTTT. This sequence encodes CASSHDLPGTWNTEAFF.

This clonotype has more than one count but fewer than ten. The V and J genes are TRBV7-6 and TRBJ1-1; weak D call: TRBD1 (5 bases). Germline-derived CDR1 and CDR2 are SGHVS and FNYEAQ. Between the trimmed V and J ends, which lost 1 base and 5 bases, there was a span of 11 bases. The CDR3 totals 14 residues. CDR3 nucleotide sequence: TGTGCCAGCAGCTTAGACCCAGGGACGACTGAAGCTTTCTTT. Protein sequence: CASSLDPGTTEAFF.

This clonotype was seen many times. This chain connects TRBV12-3 or TRBV12-4 to TRBJ2-3; 9 nucleotides match TRBD2. This CDR3 is built from 16 residues. V shed 0 bases and J 1 base; nucleotides not matched to a gene: 2. In DNA form, the CDR3 reads TGTGCCAGCAGTTTAGCGAGACTAGCGGGCACAGATACGCAGTATTTT. Translation: CASSLARLAGTDTQYF.

The chain employs TRBV2 and TRBJ1-2; no clear D. The V end was cut by 7 bases, the J end by 8 bases, with 20 bases between. Germline V lookup: CDR1 SNHLY, CDR2 FYNNEI. The CDR3 length is 14 residues. CDR3 residues: CASIPLRSWGGYTF. CDR3 sequence (DNA): TGTGCCAGCATACCCCTGCGATCATGGGGAGGCTACACCTTC.

The genes are TRBV5-1 and TRBJ1-4; TRBD1 matches at 7 bases. With 4 bases clipped from V and 4 bases from J, the junction kept 4 bases outside the gene matches. CDR3 length: 14 residues. The germline gives CDR1 SGHRS, CDR2 YFSETQ. The CDR3 spells CASSHRGYNEKLFF. CDR3 coding DNA: TGCGCCAGCAGCCACAGGGGATATAATGAAAAACTGTTTTTT.

The sample holds a few counts of this clonotype. The J gene is TRBJ2-5, the V gene TRBV15; the D call may be TRBD1 or TRBD2 (5 bases each). The CDR3 has 12 residues. Per germline, CDR1 LNHNV and CDR2 YYDKDF (reference sequence). Trimming pared 3 bases from V and 10 bases from J, leaving 12 bases between. The CDR3: CATSRPGTHQYF. CDR3 in DNA: TGTGCCACCAGCAGGCCCGGGACCCACCAGTACTTC.

This clonotype was found a few times. The chain uses TRBV12-3 or TRBV12-4 and TRBJ1-4; no firm D call. Trimming cost V 4 bases and J 4 bases, with 13 bases left between them. This CDR3 has 15 residues. Here the CDR3 DNA reads TGTGCCAGCAGTTCTTTCCTTGGCCTTAATGAAAAACTGTTTTTT. The encoded protein is CASSSFLGLNEKLFF.

This clonotype was detected only a few times. The V gene is TRBV7-8, the J gene TRBJ2-1; 9 bases are shared with TRBD1. V dropped 5 bases and J dropped 8; count of bases not matched to a gene: 19. This CDR3 has 18 amino acids. The germline gives CDR1 SGHVS, CDR2 FQNEAQ. The CDR3 loop reads CASSVTHLGTGLYDEQFF. Here the CDR3 DNA reads TGTGCCAGCAGCGTAACCCACCTAGGGACAGGGCTTTACGATGAGCAGTTCTTC.

The CDR3 nucleotides are TGTGCCAGTCTCCGAGCCGGGGAGCTGTTTTTT. Residues: CASLRAGELFF. The chain has TRBV28 and TRBJ2-2; D is unresolved. Germline V gene data show CDR1 as MDHEN and CDR2 as SYDVKM. The V and J ends lost 9 bases and 6 bases respectively, with 8 bases between them. CDR3 length: 11 residues.

The chain has TRBV7-2 and TRBJ2-7; the match to TRBD2 covers 7 bases. The germline CDR1 and CDR2 sequences are SGHTA and FQGNSA. Germline trimming cut 4 bases from V and 0 bases from J; bases unmatched to any gene: 9. The CDR3 totals 16 residues. CDR3 loop: CASSSYGGGSSYEQYF. CDR3 nucleotide sequence: TGTGCCAGCAGCTCTTATGGGGGGGGGTCCTCCTACGAGCAGTACTTC.

The gene calls are TRBV4-2 and TRBJ2-7, with 12 bases aligning to TRBD2. Germline assignment: CDR1 LGHNA and CDR2 YNFKEQ. J lost 4 bases, V lost 1 base, and 8 bases had no gene match. The CDR3 is made up of 17 amino acids. The DNA for the CDR3 is TGTGCCAGCAGCCAAGCTCTTCTAGCGGGAGGGGAGTACGAGCAGTACTTC. Translated: CASSQALLAGGEYEQYF.